A selection of T cell receptor beta chains follows, all from one sample in a study of T cell repertoires in cytomegalovirus infection. TCRdb passed the reads through MiXCR, listing each CDR3 protein once. The table has approximately 1,000,000 distinct CDR3 sequences, 30% to 40% seen once. Their specific antigens are unknown. The sample consisted of cultured CD8+ T cells from PBMCs, taken from culture after CMV antigen stimulation. The receptor source for this set is a human donor in good health (CMV status not recorded). Some clones in this sample may be carry-over from other donors' samples. Both conserved end residues are part of each CDR3. Fields, in order: D gene, J gene, clone size, V gene, CDR3 protein, CDR3 DNA. D genes are given only for firm matches. A clone size is listed for some rows: how often the clone was seen (once, few, many), or a class if it is expanded.

NA,TRBJ1-2,NA,TRBV9,CASSVDRLGGNYGHTF,TGTGCCAGCAGCGTAGATCGGCTAGGGGGGAACTATGGCCACACCTTC
NA,TRBJ2-3,few,TRBV7-9,CASSRPQTDTDTQYF,TGTGCCAGCAGCCGCCCCCAGACAGACACAGATACGCAGTATTTT
TRBD1,TRBJ2-7,NA,TRBV5-6,CASSSLTGQIYEQYF,TGTGCCAGCAGCTCCCTAACGGGACAGATCTACGAGCAGTACTTC
NA,TRBJ2-1,NA,TRBV12-3/TRBV12-4,CASSATGHHEQFF,TGTGCCAGCAGCGCAACGGGACACCATGAGCAGTTCTTC
NA,TRBJ1-5,few,TRBV7-8,CASSPHSTNQPQHF,TGTGCCAGCAGCCCGCACAGTACCAATCAGCCCCAGCATTTT
TRBD2,TRBJ2-5,few,TRBV12-3/TRBV12-4,CASSPPSGGRGETQYF,TGTGCCAGCAGCCCGCCTAGCGGGGGACGAGGAGAGACCCAGTACTTC
NA,TRBJ2-3,NA,TRBV27,CASSPRNQLTQYF,TGTGCCAGCAGTCCCCGCAATCAACTTACGCAGTATTTT
NA,TRBJ2-3,NA,TRBV12-3/TRBV12-4,CASTVRGGPKDTQYF,TGTGCCAGCACCGTTAGGGGGGGGCCTAAAGATACGCAGTATTTT
TRBD2,TRBJ2-1,few,TRBV6-5,CASSYSGGGAYEQFF,TGTGCCAGCAGTTACTCTGGCGGGGGGGCTTATGAGCAGTTCTTC
NA,TRBJ2-1,few,TRBV19,CASRDPFGDEQFF,TGTGCCAGTAGGGACCCGTTCGGTGATGAGCAGTTCTTC
TRBD1,TRBJ1-1,many,TRBV7-2,CASSLEGGSTEAFF,TGTGCCAGCAGCTTAGAAGGGGGCAGCACTGAAGCTTTCTTT
NA,TRBJ1-2,NA,TRBV24-1,CATSGPRGAGYGYTF,TGTGCCACCAGTGGGCCGAGAGGGGCGGGCTATGGCTACACCTTC
TRBD1,TRBJ1-6,many,TRBV20-1,CSAHLPTDREVSPLHF,TGCAGTGCTCACCTCCCGACAGACAGGGAGGTTTCACCCCTCCACTTT
NA,TRBJ2-1,NA,TRBV6-1,CASRDFLAEQFF,TGTGCCAGCAGAGACTTCCTAGCTGAGCAGTTCTTC
NA,TRBJ2-5,few,TRBV28,CASSFSRALDETQYF,TGTGCCAGCAGTTTCTCTAGAGCCCTTGATGAGACCCAGTACTTC
NA,TRBJ2-3,many,TRBV7-2,CASSLDRSRGPPKDTQYF,TGTGCCAGCAGCTTAGACCGCTCGCGGGGCCCTCCAAAAGATACGCAGTATTTT
TRBD2,TRBJ2-7,NA,TRBV19,CASSITGLAGLLDEQYF,TGTGCCAGTAGTATTACGGGACTAGCGGGTCTCCTGGACGAGCAGTACTTC
NA,TRBJ1-1,few,TRBV7-9,CASSFPFRGGSEAFF,TGTGCCAGCAGCTTCCCCTTCAGGGGTGGTAGTGAAGCTTTCTTT
NA,TRBJ2-1,NA,TRBV3-1,CASSQQASRWIEQFF,TGTGCCAGCAGCCAACAAGCTTCACGGTGGATTGAGCAGTTCTTC
NA,TRBJ2-5,NA,TRBV12-3/TRBV12-4,CASSFWKTQYF,TGTGCCAGCAGTTTCTGGAAGACCCAGTACTTC
NA,TRBJ1-1,NA,TRBV7-6,CASSEKGSAGEAFF,TGTGCCAGCAGCGAAAAAGGATCGGCCGGTGAAGCTTTCTTT
NA,TRBJ1-6,NA,TRBV15,CATSRARGTNSPLHF,TGTGCCACCAGCAGAGCCCGAGGGACAAATTCACCCCTCCACTTT